This T cell receptor beta chain was documented in a study of early stage breast cancer tumors. Study-level findings and limits: Tumors had around 2.3-fold higher T cell density than normal breast. Blood repertoires resembled normal breast more than tumor.

As concerns this clone: Antigen: not known.

Each sample had two DNA replicates, roughly 0.5 ug blood or around 1.6 ug tissue. Clones were read by immunoSEQ multiplex PCR, and TCRdb kept only the in-frame ones, dropping some. This repertoire shows about 21,000 clones, 76% found once; its top ten account for around 30%. The receptor was isolated from a person in their sixties or seventies with breast cancer. Sequencing was performed on blood.

The chain's CDR3 is CASSPGQLNQPQHF. CDR3 bases: TGTGCCAGCAGCCCGGGACAGCTGAATCAGCCCCAGCATTTT. The rearrangement links TRBV7-9 to TRBJ1-5, with 7 bases matching TRBD1. Germline V gives CDR1 SEHNR, CDR2 FQNEAQ (reference sequence). V shed 5 bases, J shed 4 bases, and the junction held 5 bases outside the gene matches. There are 14 residues in the CDR3.